What follows describes a single T cell receptor beta chain. Its antigen is not identified. At one boundary the junction diverges from the germline segment, which might be a read error. Time point defined: newly diagnosed GD, antithyroid drugs for less than 3 months. From PBMCs, RNA was extracted and then used to make the TCR library. The authors drew 7 to 10 milliliters of peripheral blood into EDTA tubes. TCR beta libraries were built with iRepertoire HTBI primers and Arm-PCR of CDR3 regions. TCRdb ran MiXCR on the multiplex PCR reads and lists one entry per CDR3 protein. The sample consists of about 530,000 distinct CDR3 sequences, 15% to 20% of them appearing once. This sample is part of a study of regulatory T cells in long-lasting Graves disease. Study-level findings and limits: Persistent patients shared more public clonotypes (2,741) than newly diagnosed patients (approximately 1,000).

The CDR3 is made up of 16 amino acids. Germline V lookup: CDR1 SGHTA, CDR2 FQGNSA. The same data also contributed to another study, on T cells in Graves' hyperthyroidism and ophthalmopathy. This second study says: Uncontrolled infection, other autoimmune disease, pregnancy or lactation barred patients from enrollment.

This rearrangement joins TRBV7-2 to TRBJ2-7; 7 positions match TRBD1. The material was peripheral blood mononuclear cells (PBMCs), obtained at new diagnosis, from a patient treated with antithyroid drugs. The clonotype originates from a woman aged 40 to 65 with Graves disease. This CDR3 is CASSRPPGQTPYEQYF. The CDR3, as DNA: TGCGCCAGCAGCCGCCCTCCGGGACAGACTCCCTACGAGCAGTACTTC.